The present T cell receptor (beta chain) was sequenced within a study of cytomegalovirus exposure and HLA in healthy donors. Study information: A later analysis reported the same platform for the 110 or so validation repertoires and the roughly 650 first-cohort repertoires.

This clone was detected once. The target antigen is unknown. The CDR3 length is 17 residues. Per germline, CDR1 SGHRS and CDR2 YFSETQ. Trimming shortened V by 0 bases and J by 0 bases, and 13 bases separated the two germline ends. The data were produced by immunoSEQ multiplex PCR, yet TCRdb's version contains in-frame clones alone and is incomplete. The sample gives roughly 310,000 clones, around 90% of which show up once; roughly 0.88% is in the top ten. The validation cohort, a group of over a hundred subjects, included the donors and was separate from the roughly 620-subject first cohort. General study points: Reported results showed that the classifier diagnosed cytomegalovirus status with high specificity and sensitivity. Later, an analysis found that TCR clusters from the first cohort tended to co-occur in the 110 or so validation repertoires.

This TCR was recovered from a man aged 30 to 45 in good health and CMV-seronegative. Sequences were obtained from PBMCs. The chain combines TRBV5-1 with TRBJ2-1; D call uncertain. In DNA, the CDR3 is TGCGCCAGCAGCTTGGTCGAGAAAAGGAGCTCCTACAATGAGCAGTTCTTC. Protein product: CASSLVEKRSSYNEQFF.